Detailed here is one T cell receptor beta chain. The entry originates in a study of OX40 agonist ivuxolimab in advanced cancers. Repertoires were generated with immunoSEQ multiplex PCR, while TCRdb's copy carries only in-frame clones and drops some. This table holds 70,000 or so clones, around 87% found once. CDR3 length: 13 residues. Trimming pared 3 bases from V and 0 bases from J, leaving 4 bases between. The germline V gene has CDR1 SGHRS and CDR2 YFSETQ. This TCR was sampled from an adult with an advanced solid tumor such as melanoma, head and neck, liver or kidney cancer. The gene calls are TRBV5-1 and TRBJ1-3, with D uncertain. The sequencing here drew on CD4+ or CD8+ T cells sorted from blood, taken in a trial of the OX40 agonist ivuxolimab. Here the CDR3 DNA reads TGCGCCAGCAGCTACGACTCTGGAAACACCATATATTTT. As protein: CASSYDSGNTIYF. Full variable domain (missing parts from reference TRBV5-1 and TRBJ1-3): KAGVTQTPRYLIKTRGQQVTLSCSPISGHRSVSWYQQTPGQGLQFLFEYFSETQRNKGNFPGRFSGRQFSNSRSEMNVSTLELGDSALYLCASSYDSGNTIYFGEGSWLTVV.